This record concerns one TCR beta chain sequence. The antigen is undetermined. This entry is derived from a study of cytomegalovirus exposure and HLA in healthy donors. In nominal health when sampled, donors likely had unrecorded immune exposures nonetheless. 60 Vbeta and 13 Jbeta primers were used in PCR. In the study's own analysis: Unique TCR beta chains numbered around 80 million in a later analysis, with 10 million to 14 million shared. Generated by immunoSEQ multiplex PCR, the TCRdb table keeps only in-frame clones and is missing some. Clonal size and the V and J genes are those of that table, whereas D and trimming came from the DNA. This table has 130,000 to 150,000 clones, roughly four fifths appearing once. Study observations and caveats: DRB1 had the most TCR associations and HLA-C the fewest, a later analysis found, with rates varying by HLA locus. Among CMV-associated TCR beta chains, most appeared HLA-restricted in a later analysis.

The specimen was PBMCs. This TCR derives from a woman between 50 and 59 years old in good health and CMV-seronegative.

This CDR3 is CASSPKGEFFNQPQHF. DNA of the CDR3: TGTGCCAGCAGCCCGAAGGGGGAGTTTTTCAATCAGCCCCAGCATTTT. V is TRBV7-8 and J is TRBJ1-5, with a possible D match to TRBD1 (6 bases). V was pared by 5 bases and J by 3 bases, with 17 bases between. Germline CDR1 and CDR2: SGHVS and FQNEAQ. The CDR3 totals 16 residues. The full variable domain, with the rest looked up from reference TRBV7-8 and TRBJ1-5, is GAGVSQSPRYKVAKRGQDVALRCDPISGHVSLFWYQQALGQGPEFLTYFQNEAQLDKSGLPSDRFFAERPEGSVSTLKIQRTQQEDSAVYLCASSPKGEFFNQPQHFGDGTRLSIL.